Following are 14 T cell receptor beta chains from one sample sequenced in a study of tumor-infiltrating lymphocytes in primary liver carcinoma. RNA and DNA were co-extracted from approximately 20-30 mg of unsorted bulk tissue. TCR beta cDNA was reverse-transcribed from around 0.55 ug of total RNA. The reaction used a constant-region primer and ProtoScript II reverse transcriptase. Generation of the TCR beta libraries relied on three nested multiplex PCR rounds using slightly modified ARM-PCR. The two initial PCR rounds, about 9 cycles each, used TRBV1-TRBV30 forward and C-beta reverse primers. TCRdb ran MiXCR on the multiplex PCR reads and lists one entry per CDR3 protein. This sample has 50,000 to 65,000 distinct CDR3 sequences, with about 71% found just once. Sequencing was performed on liver tumor tissue from sampling region 4. Subset here: tumor region T4, right-lateral pole. These receptors all come from a man aged 35-49 years with primary liver carcinoma and hepatitis B virus infection.

Worth noting for this clonotype: A junction boundary mismatches the germline segment, possibly from a read error. This CDR3 is CSASTGGGNIQNF. The CDR3 region has the DNA TGCAGTGCTAGTACTGGGGGTGGGAACATTCAGAACTTC. The rearrangement links TRBV20-1 to TRBJ2-4; perhaps D is TRBD1 or TRBD2 (5 bases each). Germline-derived CDR1 and CDR2 are DFQATT and SNEGSKA (reference sequence). The CDR3 length is 13 residues.

Turning to this clonotype: This may arise from a read error, as a much more abundant clone is one base away. This CDR3 fails to terminate in the conserved phenylalanine or tryptophan, so it likely reflects a read error. The chain employs TRBV29-1 and TRBJ1-1; D perhaps matches TRBD1 (5 bases). With 4 bases removed from V and 10 bases from J, the gap between germline ends came to 25 bases. Germline V gives CDR1 SQVTM, CDR2 ANQGSEA. The CDR3 consists of 15 residues. The CDR3 here is CSVGPGWGMVAGAFL. CDR3 DNA: TGCAGCGTTGGTCCAGGGTGGGGTATGGTCGCTGGAGCTTTCCTT.

Details on this clonotype: Since no conserved phenylalanine or tryptophan closes the CDR3, a read error is the likely cause. The genes are TRBV12-3 or TRBV12-4 and TRBJ2-5; D tentatively fits TRBD1 or TRBD2 (5 bases each). The CDR3 extends over 13 amino acids. CDR3 in DNA: TGTACCAACAGTTTAACGGTTGGGGGGACCCAGTACTTA. Its translation is CTNSLTVGGTQYL.

The chain recombines TRBV4-3 with TRBJ2-1; D gene ambiguous. Trimming left V 10 bases short and J 0 bases short, with 22 bases between. CDR3 length equals 17 residues. CDR1 is LGHNA and CDR2 is YSLEER in the germline V gene. CDR3: CANSQDLGISSYNEQFF. The CDR3 region has the DNA TGCGCCAATAGTCAAGATCTTGGCATCAGCTCCTACAATGAGCAGTTCTTC.

This clonotype was recorded many times. This rearrangement joins TRBV4-1 to TRBJ1-5, with TRBD1 as a possible D gene (5 bases). The CDR3 is 15 amino acids. Germline CDR1 MGHRA, CDR2 YSYEKL. The V and J ends lost 3 bases and 0 bases respectively, with 9 bases between them. The CDR3 coding sequence is TGCGCCAGCAGCCAGGGGGTCGATAGCAATCAGCCCCAGCATTTT. Amino acids: CASSQGVDSNQPQHF.

As regards this clonotype: At one of its ends the junction is not consistent with the germline gene, which may arise from a read error. The chain uses TRBV12-3 or TRBV12-4 and TRBJ2-5; possible D gene TRBD1, 6 bases. The CDR3 consists of 14 residues. CDR3 DNA sequence: TGTGCTAGCACTTTGTCAGGGGTGCCGGAGACCCAGTGCTTC. The encoded protein is CASTLSGVPETQCF.

The J gene is TRBJ2-1, the V gene TRBV6-1; TRBD2 matches at 7 bases. The V gene's germline CDR1 is MNHNS and CDR2 SASEGT. The CDR3 covers 15 residues. The ends lost 7 bases at V and 4 bases at J; junction bases unmatched: 10. CDR3 coding DNA: TGTGCCAGCACTGTATGGGGGGGGGGTTACAATGAGCAGTTCTTC. Translation gives CASTVWGGGYNEQFF.

The V call is TRBV7-9, the J call TRBJ2-2; 9 nucleotides line up with TRBD1. The CDR3 has 15 residues. Germline CDR1 SEHNR, CDR2 FQNEAQ (reference sequence). V dropped 5 bases and J dropped 8; count of bases not matched to a gene: 9. CDR3 sequence (DNA): TGTGCCAGCAGCGCCGGGACAGGGATGGCAGGGGAGCTGTTTTTT. This translates into CASSAGTGMAGELFF.

Comment on this clonotype: Likely a read error: the CDR3 ends without its conserved phenylalanine or tryptophan. This chain joins TRBV6-1 and TRBJ2-7, with D perhaps TRBD2 (5 bases). Trimming took 0 bases from V and 10 from J, leaving 13 bases between them. The CDR3 has 13 amino acids. Germline CDR1 and CDR2: MNHNS and SASEGT. CDR3 sequence reads: CASSEALREGQYL. CDR3 in DNA: TGTGCCAGCAGTGAAGCGCTTCGAGAGGGCCAGTACCTC.

J is TRBJ2-7 and V is TRBV10-3, with D tentatively TRBD2 (6 bases). This CDR3 region has 15 residues. Germline CDR1 ENHRY, CDR2 SYGVKD. V was clipped by 0 bases and J by 3 bases, with 12 bases between them. Here the CDR3 reads CAISESVGGYYEQYF. CDR3 DNA: TGTGCCATCAGTGAGTCGGTAGGAGGGTACTACGAGCAGTACTTC.

As regards this clonotype: Since the CDR3 does not end with the conserved phenylalanine or tryptophan, this likely comes from a read error. Because the CDR3's place on the DNA is in doubt, the DNA is left out and the CDR3 is given as listed by TCRdb. This chain joins TRBV4-1 and TRBJ2-7. Germline CDR1 reads MGHRA; CDR2 reads YSYEKL. The CDR3 is 15 amino acids in total, end residues counted. The CDR3 sequence is CASSPREEHFYEQYI.

About this clonotype: This may arise from a read error, as a much more abundant clone is one base away. CDR3 nucleotides: TGTGCCAGCAGTTTATATGGACGGGGATTCAATCAGCCCCAGCATTTT. The encoded protein is CASSLYGRGFNQPQHF. The rearrangement links TRBV28 to TRBJ1-5, with D unclear. From germline, CDR1 is MDHEN and CDR2 SYDVKM. The length of the CDR3 is 16 residues. Trimming pared 1 base from V and 3 bases from J, leaving 13 bases between.

Notes on this clonotype: This sequence may be a read error, since a much larger clone differs from it by one base. The V gene is TRBV4-1, the J gene TRBJ2-2; 7 bases are shared with TRBD2. This CDR3 is built from 17 residues. V shed 0 bases and J 0 bases; nucleotides not matched to a gene: 4. The germline V gene encodes CDR1 MGHRA and CDR2 YSYEKL. The CDR3 reads CASSQDRAGSNTGELFF. The CDR3 DNA reads as TGCGCCAGCAGCCAAGATAGAGCGGGATCGAACACCGGGGAGCTGTTTTTT.

This clonotype was counted at least ten times. One end of the junction fails to match germline, which may point to a read error. The CDR3 coding sequence is TGTGCCAGCATTGAATTAGGGGGAGGTATTTACGAGCAGTTCTTC. The encoded protein is CASIELGGGIYEQFF. The rearrangement uses TRBV2 and TRBJ2-1; D might be TRBD1 or TRBD2, each matching 6 bases. The CDR3 contains 15 residues. From germline, CDR1 is SNHLY and CDR2 FYNNEI. The complete variable domain, with remaining parts taken from reference TRBV2 and TRBJ2-1, reads EPEVTQTPSHQVTQMGQEVILRCVPISNHLYFYWYRQILGQKVEFLVSFYNNEISEKSEIFDDQFSVERPDGSNFTLKIRSTKLEDSAMYFCASIELGGGIYEQFFGPGTRLTVL.